This T cell receptor beta chain is drawn from a study of control samples from healthy donors and cancer patients. Clones were read by immunoSEQ multiplex PCR, and TCRdb kept only the in-frame ones, dropping some. This table holds tens of thousands of clones, around 93% found once. The sequencing sample was made of blood. This receptor was identified in a woman in her thirties in good health.

The CDR3 sequence is CASSPWGLAGYNEQFF. CDR3 DNA sequence: TGTGCCAGCAGTCCCTGGGGACTAGCGGGGTACAATGAGCAGTTCTTC. J is TRBJ2-1 and V is TRBV27, with TRBD2 identical over 13 bases. CDR3 length equals 16 residues. The germline gives CDR1 MNHEY, CDR2 SMNVEV (reference sequence). After removal of 5 bases from V and 4 bases from J, the junction contained 5 bases not matched to a gene.